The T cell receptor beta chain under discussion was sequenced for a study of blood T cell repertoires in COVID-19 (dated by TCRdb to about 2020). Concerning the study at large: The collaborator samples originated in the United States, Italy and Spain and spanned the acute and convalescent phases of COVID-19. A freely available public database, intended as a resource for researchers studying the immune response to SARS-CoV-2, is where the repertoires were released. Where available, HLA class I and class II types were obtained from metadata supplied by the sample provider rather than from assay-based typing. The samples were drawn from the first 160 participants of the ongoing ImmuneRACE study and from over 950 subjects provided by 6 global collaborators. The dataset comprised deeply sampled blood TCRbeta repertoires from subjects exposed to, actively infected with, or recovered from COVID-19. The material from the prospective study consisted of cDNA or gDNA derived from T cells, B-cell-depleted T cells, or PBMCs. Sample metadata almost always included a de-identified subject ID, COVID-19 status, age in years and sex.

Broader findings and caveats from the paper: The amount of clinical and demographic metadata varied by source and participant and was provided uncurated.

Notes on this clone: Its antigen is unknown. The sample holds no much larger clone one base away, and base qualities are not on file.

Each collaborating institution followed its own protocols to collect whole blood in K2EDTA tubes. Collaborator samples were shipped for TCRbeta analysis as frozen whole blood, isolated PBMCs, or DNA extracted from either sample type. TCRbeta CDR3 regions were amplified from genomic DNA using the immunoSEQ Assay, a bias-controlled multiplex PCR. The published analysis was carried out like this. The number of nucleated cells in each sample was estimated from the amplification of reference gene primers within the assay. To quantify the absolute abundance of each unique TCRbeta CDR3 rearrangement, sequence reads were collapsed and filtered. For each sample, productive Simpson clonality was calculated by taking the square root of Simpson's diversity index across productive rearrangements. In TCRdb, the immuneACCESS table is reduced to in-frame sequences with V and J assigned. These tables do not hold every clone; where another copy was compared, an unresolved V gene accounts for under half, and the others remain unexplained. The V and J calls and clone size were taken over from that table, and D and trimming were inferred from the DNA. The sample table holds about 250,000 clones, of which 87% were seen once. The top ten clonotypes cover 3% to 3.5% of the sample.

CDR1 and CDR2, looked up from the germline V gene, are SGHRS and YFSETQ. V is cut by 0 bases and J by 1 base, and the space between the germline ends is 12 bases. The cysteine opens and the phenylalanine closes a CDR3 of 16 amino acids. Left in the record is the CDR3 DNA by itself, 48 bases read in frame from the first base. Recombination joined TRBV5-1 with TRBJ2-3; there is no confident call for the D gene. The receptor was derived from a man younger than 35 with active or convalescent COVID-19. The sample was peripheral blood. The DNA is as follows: TGCGCCAGCAGCTTGGTACAGCCCTTTGGCACAGATACGCAGTATTTT. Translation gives CASSLVQPFGTDTQYF.